This record covers a single TCR beta chain. Its antigen remains unknown. V lost 5 bases and J lost 10; bases outside the gene matches: 12. This CDR3 is built from 16 residues. The germline V gene encodes CDR1 MDHEN and CDR2 SYDVKM. The data derive from a study of cytomegalovirus exposure and HLA in healthy donors. PCR amplification relied on 60 Vbeta primers (plus 13 Jbeta primers). Libraries were prepared by immunoSEQ multiplex PCR; TCRdb keeps only in-frame clonotypes and omits some of them. This table has about 200,000 clones, roughly 79% appearing once. General study points: Investigators reported approximately 170 TCR beta chains as tied to cytomegalovirus. Later on, a genetic analysis was performed. It linked a missense variant in DCLRE1C with V- and J-gene trimming of TCR beta.

V gene TRBV28 combines with J gene TRBJ2-1; the match to TRBD2 covers 12 bases. Sequencing was done on a sample of PBMCs. The origin of this receptor is a man aged 18 to 29 in good health and CMV-seronegative. In nucleotides, the CDR3 is TGTGCCAGCAGTGTCAAGCTAGCGGGAGGGTTAGGGGAGCAGTTCTTC. Its translation is CASSVKLAGGLGEQFF.